This record looks at one T cell receptor (beta chain) sequence and its context. This sample stems from a study of spatial heterogeneity in lung cancer. Time point here: sample taken at primary tumor resection. No cell sorting; template was whole RNA from tumor, lung tissue or PBMC. The V gene end was trimmed by 6 bases and the J gene end by 6 bases; junction bases not matched to a gene: 9. The CDR3 extends over 14 amino acids. Per germline, CDR1 DFQATT and CDR2 SNEGSKA (reference sequence). A single record per CDR3 protein comes from TCRdb applying MiXCR to the 5' RACE reads. Among about 61,000 distinct CDR3 sequences listed, under 7.5% were seen once.

The origin of this receptor is a female donor with early-stage non-small cell lung cancer. The V call is TRBV20-1, the J call TRBJ1-3; the match to TRBD1 covers 9 bases. The source was PBMCs, collected at surgery. This chain's CDR3 is CSADSRTGANTIYF. The CDR3 region has the DNA TGCAGTGCCGATTCCAGGACAGGGGCAAACACCATATATTTT.